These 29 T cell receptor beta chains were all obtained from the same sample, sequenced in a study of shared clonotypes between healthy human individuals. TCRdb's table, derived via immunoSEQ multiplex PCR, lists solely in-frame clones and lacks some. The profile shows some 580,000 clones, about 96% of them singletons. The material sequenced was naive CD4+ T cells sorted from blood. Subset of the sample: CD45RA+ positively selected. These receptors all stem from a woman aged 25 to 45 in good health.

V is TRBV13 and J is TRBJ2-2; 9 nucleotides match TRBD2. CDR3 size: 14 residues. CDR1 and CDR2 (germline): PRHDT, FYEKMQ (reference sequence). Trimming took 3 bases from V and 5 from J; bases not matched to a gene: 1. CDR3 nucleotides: TGTGCCAGCAGCTTTGCGGGAGGGACCGGGGAGCTGTTTTTT. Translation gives CASSFAGGTGELFF.

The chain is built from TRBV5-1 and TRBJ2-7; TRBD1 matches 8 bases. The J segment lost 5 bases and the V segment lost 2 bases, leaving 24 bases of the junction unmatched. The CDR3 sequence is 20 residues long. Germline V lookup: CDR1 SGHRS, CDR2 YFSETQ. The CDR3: CASSFASTQHIDRGRNEQYF. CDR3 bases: TGCGCCAGCAGCTTTGCATCTACCCAACATATCGACAGGGGACGAAACGAGCAGTACTTC.

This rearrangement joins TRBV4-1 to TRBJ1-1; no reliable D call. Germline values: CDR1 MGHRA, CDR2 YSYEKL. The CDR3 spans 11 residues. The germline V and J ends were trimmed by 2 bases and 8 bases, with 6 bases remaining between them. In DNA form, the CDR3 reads TGCGCCAGCAGCCAATCCAGCGAAGCTTTCTTT. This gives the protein CASSQSSEAFF.

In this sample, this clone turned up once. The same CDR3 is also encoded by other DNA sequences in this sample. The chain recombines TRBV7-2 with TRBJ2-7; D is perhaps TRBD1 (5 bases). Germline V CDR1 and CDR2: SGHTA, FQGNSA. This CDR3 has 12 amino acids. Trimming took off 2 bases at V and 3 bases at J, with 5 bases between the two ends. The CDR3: CASSLTGYEQYF. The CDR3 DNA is TGTGCCAGCAGCTTAACAGGCTACGAGCAGTACTTC.

CDR3 loop: CASSFGTSGSNEQFF. The CDR3 nucleotides read TGTGCCAGCAGCTTTGGGACTAGCGGGAGTAATGAGCAGTTCTTC. The rearrangement links TRBV7-9 to TRBJ2-1; 14 positions agree with TRBD2. This CDR3 spans 15 amino acids. Germline CDR1 and CDR2: SEHNR and FQNEAQ (reference sequence). The J segment lost 7 bases and the V segment lost 3 bases, leaving 2 bases of the junction unmatched.

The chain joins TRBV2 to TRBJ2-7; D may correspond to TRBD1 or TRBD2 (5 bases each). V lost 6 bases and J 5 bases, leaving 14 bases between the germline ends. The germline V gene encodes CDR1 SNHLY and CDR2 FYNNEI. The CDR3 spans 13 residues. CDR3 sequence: CASRGEAANEQYF. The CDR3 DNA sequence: TGTGCCAGCAGAGGGGAAGCGGCGAACGAGCAGTACTTC.

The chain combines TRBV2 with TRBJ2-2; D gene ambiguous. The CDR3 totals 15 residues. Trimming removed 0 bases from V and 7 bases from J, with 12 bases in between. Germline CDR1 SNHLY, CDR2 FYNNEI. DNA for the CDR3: TGTGCCAGCAGTGAAGCACGAGCGCCGGTCGGGGAGCTGTTTTTT. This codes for CASSEARAPVGELFF.

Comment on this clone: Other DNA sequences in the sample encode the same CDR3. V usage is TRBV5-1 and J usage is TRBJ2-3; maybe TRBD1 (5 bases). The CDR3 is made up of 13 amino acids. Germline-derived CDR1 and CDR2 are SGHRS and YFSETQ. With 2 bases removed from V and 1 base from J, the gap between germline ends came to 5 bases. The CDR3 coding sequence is TGCGCCAGCAGCTTAGGGGGCACAGATACGCAGTATTTT. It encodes CASSLGGTDTQYF.

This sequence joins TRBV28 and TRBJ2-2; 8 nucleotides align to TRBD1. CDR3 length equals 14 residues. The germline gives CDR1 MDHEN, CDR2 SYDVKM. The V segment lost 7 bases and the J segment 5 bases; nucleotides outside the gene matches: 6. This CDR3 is CASTLGQATGELFF. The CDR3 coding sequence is TGTGCCAGCACCCTGGGACAGGCAACCGGGGAGCTGTTTTTT.

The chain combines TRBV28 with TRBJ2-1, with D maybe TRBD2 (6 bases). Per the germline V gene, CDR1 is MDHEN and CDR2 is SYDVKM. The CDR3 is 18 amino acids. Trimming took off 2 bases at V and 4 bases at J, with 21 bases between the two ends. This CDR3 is CASSLGFLSGDKYNEQFF. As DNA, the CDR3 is TGTGCCAGCAGTTTAGGTTTTTTATCGGGAGATAAGTACAATGAGCAGTTCTTC.

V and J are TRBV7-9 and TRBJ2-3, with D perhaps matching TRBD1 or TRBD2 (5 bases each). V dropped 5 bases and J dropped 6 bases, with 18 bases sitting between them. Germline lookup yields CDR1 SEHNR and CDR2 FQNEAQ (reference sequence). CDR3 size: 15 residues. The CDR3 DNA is TGTGCCAGCAGCAAGTCTCCAGGGCCGGGGGATACGCAGTATTTT. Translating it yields CASSKSPGPGDTQYF. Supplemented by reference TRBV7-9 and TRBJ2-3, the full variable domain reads DTGVSQNPRHKITKRGQNVTFRCDPISEHNRLYWYRQTLGQGPEFLTYFQNEAQLEKSRLLSDRFSAERPKGSFSTLEIQRTEQGDSAMYLCASSKSPGPGDTQYFGPGTRLTVL.

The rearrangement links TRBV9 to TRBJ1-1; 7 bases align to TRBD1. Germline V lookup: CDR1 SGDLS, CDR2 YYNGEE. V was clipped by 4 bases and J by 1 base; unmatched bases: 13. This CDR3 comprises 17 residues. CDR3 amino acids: CASSPPGQELPNTEAFF. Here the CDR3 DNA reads TGTGCCAGCAGCCCCCCTGGACAGGAGCTACCGAACACTGAAGCTTTCTTT.

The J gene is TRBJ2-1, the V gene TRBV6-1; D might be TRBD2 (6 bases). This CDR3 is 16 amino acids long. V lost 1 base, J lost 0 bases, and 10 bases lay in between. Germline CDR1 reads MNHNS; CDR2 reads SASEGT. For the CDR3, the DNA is TGTGCCAGCAGTGAAGACGGGAGACCCTCCTACAATGAGCAGTTCTTC. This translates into CASSEDGRPSYNEQFF.

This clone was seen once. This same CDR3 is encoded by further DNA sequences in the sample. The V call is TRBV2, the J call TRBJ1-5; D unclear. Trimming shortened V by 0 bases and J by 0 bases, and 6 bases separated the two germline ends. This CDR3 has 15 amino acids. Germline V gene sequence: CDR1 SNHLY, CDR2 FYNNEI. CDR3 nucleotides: TGTGCCAGCAGTGAAGCGGGGTATAGCAATCAGCCCCAGCATTTT. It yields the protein CASSEAGYSNQPQHF. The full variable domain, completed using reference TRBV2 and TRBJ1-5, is EPEVTQTPSHQVTQMGQEVILRCVPISNHLYFYWYRQILGQKVEFLVSFYNNEISEKSEIFDDQFSVERPDGSNFTLKIRSTKLEDSAMYFCASSEAGYSNQPQHFGDGTRLSIL.

The DNA for the CDR3 is TGTGCCAGCAGCTGGACAGGGGGCGGGGAGACCCAGTACTTC. Protein product: CASSWTGGGETQYF. J is TRBJ2-5 and V is TRBV28, with 11 nucleotides matching TRBD1. There are 14 residues in the CDR3. The junction had 5 bases not matched to a gene; V was cut back by 6 bases and J by 5 bases. Germline lookup yields CDR1 MDHEN and CDR2 SYDVKM.

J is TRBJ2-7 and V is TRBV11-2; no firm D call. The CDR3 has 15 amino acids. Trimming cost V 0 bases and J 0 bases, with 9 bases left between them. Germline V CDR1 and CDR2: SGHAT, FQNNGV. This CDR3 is CASSLDLDASYEQYF. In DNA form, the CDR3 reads TGTGCCAGCAGCTTAGATCTGGACGCCTCCTACGAGCAGTACTTC.

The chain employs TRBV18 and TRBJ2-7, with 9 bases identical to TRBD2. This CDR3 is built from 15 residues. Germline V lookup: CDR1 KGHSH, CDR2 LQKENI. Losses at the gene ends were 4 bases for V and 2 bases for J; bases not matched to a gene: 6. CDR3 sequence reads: CASSRLAEGPYEQYF. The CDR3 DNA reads TGTGCCAGCTCACGACTAGCGGAGGGGCCCTACGAGCAGTACTTC.

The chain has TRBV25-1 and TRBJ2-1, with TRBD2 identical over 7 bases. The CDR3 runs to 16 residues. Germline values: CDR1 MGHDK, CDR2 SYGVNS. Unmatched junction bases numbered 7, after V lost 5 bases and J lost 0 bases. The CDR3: CASSLSGLSSYNEQFF. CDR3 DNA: TGTGCCAGCAGTCTTTCGGGACTAAGCTCCTACAATGAGCAGTTCTTC.

CDR3 in DNA: TGTGCCAGCAGCCGCCCCGGGACTAAAGGCGAGCAGTACTTC. It translates to CASSRPGTKGEQYF. V is TRBV2 and J is TRBJ2-7, with TRBD2 identical over 7 bases. After removal of 6 bases from V and 6 bases from J, the junction contained 11 bases not matched to a gene. This CDR3 has 14 residues. Germline V lookup: CDR1 SNHLY, CDR2 FYNNEI.

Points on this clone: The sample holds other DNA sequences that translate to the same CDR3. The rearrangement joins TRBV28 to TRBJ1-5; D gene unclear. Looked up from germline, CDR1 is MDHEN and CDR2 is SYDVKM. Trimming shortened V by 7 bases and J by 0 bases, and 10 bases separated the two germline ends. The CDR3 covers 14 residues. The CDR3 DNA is TGTGCCAGCACAAGAGATTATAGCAATCAGCCCCAGCATTTT. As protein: CASTRDYSNQPQHF.

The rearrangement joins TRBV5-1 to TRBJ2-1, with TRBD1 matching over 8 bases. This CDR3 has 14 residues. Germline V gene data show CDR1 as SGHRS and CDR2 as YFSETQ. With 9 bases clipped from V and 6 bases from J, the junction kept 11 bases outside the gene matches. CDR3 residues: CATNRGTAFNEQFF. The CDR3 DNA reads TGCGCCACCAACAGGGGGACAGCTTTCAATGAGCAGTTCTTC.

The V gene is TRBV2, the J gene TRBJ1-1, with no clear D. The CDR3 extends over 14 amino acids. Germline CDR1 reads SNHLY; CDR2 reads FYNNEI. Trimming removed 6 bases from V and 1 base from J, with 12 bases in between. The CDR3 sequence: CASSDVGGNTEAFF. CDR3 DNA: TGTGCCAGCAGCGACGTCGGTGGGAACACTGAAGCTTTCTTT.

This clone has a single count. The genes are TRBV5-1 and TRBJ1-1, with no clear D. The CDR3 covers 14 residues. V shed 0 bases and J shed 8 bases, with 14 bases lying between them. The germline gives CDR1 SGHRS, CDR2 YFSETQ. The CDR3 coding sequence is TGCGCCAGCAGCTTGGAACGGGGAATAGGGGAAGCTTTCTTT. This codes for CASSLERGIGEAFF.

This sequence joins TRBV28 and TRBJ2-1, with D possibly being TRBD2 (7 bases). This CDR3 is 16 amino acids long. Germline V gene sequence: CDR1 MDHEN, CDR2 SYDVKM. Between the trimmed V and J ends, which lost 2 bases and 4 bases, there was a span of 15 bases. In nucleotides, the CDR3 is TGTGCCAGCAGTTTAACGGGGGGCCTAGGTTACAATGAGCAGTTCTTC. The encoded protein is CASSLTGGLGYNEQFF.

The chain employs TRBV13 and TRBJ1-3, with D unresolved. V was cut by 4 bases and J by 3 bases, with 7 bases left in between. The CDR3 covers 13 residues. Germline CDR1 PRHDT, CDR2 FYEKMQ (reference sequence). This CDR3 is CASSSSSGNTIYF. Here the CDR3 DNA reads TGTGCCAGCAGCTCCTCCAGTGGAAACACCATATATTTT. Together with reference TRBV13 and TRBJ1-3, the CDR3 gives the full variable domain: AAGVIQSPRHLIKEKRETATLKCYPIPRHDTVYWYQQGPGQDPQFLISFYEKMQSDKGSIPDRFSAQQFSDYHSELNMSSLELGDSALYFCASSSSSGNTIYFGEGSWLTVV.

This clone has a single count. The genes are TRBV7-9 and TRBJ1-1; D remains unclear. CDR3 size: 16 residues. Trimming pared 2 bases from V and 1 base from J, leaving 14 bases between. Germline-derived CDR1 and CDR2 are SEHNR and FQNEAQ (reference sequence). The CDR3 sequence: CASSLNQYRQNTEAFF. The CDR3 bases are TGTGCCAGCAGCTTAAATCAGTATAGGCAGAACACTGAAGCTTTCTTT.

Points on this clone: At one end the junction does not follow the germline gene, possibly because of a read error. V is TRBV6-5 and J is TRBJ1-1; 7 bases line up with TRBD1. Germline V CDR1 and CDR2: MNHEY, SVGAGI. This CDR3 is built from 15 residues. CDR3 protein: CASSHSGQPNTEAFF. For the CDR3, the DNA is TGTGCCAGCAGTCACTCGGGACAGCCGAACACTGAAGCTTTCTTT.

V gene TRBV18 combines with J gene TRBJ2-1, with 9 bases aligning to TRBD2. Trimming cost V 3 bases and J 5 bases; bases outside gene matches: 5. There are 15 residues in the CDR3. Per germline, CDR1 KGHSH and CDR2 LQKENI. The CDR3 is CASSPLVAGDNEQFF. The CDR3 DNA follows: TGTGCCAGCTCACCGTTGGTAGCGGGAGACAATGAGCAGTTCTTC.

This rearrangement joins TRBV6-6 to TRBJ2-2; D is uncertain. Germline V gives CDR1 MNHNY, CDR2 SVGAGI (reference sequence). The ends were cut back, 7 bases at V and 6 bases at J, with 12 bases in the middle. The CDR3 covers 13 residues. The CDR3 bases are TGTGCCAGCAAAGCAAATCTCGCCGGGGAGCTGTTTTTT. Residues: CASKANLAGELFF.